This record covers a single TCR beta chain. What it binds is not known. Other DNA sequences within the sample encode an identical CDR3. The data belong to a study of regulatory T cells. General study findings and limits: In patients, unique TRB V-J pairs were restricted and V/J usage skewed, especially in Tregs. Hydrophobic residues at CDR3 positions 6 and 7 were enriched in conventional CD4+ T cells of CD3G-deficient patients.

The PCR used 52 TRBV and 13 TRBJ primers. Data came from immunoSEQ multiplex PCR; TCRdb stores just in-frame clones and leaves some out. The sample gives around 32,000 clones, under 95% of which show up once; around 1.5% is in the top ten. All CD3G-deficient patients showed autoimmunity, more severe in two. Sorting split CD4+ cells into CD25-high CD127-low Tregs and CD25-low CD127-high conventional T cells. Sequences were obtained from conventional CD4+ T cells sorted from blood. The sequence was collected from a person in their late teens or twenties with CD3G deficiency.

In DNA, the CDR3 is TGTGCCAGCAGCTTAGAAGGGGGGGAGCTGTTTTTT. This translates into CASSLEGGELFF. The chain employs TRBV7-9 and TRBJ2-2; D is uncertain. Trimming shortened V by 1 base and J by 8 bases, and 5 bases separated the two germline ends. Germline V gives CDR1 SEHNR, CDR2 FQNEAQ (reference sequence). This CDR3 contains 12 residues.